A single sample is the source of the 16 T cell receptor beta chains below, sequenced in a study of sequential checkpoint blockade in melanoma. Libraries were prepared by immunoSEQ multiplex PCR; TCRdb keeps only in-frame clonotypes and omits some of them. Among 5,500 to 9,000 clones listed, around 30% were seen once. Treatment: randomized to nivolumab then ipilimumab (arm A) or the reverse (arm B). Sequencing used tumor tissue (inferred from file names), obtained from a patient given nivolumab and ipilimumab in sequence. The origin of the receptors is a human donor with melanoma.

The V and J genes are TRBV11-3 and TRBJ1-1; D remains unclear. The length of the CDR3 is 14 residues. Germline CDR1 and CDR2: SGHNT and YENEEA. Trimming removed 1 base at V and 5 bases at J, with 11 bases between. The CDR3 nucleotides are TGTGCCAGCAGCTTAGGGGCAGTTGGGACTGAAGCTTTCTTT. Protein sequence: CASSLGAVGTEAFF.

This clone was counted at least ten times. CDR3 protein: CASSLRAVNTEAFF. DNA for the CDR3: TGTGCCAGCAGCTTGCGGGCGGTGAACACTGAAGCTTTCTTT. This chain connects TRBV11-3 to TRBJ1-1; D not resolved. This CDR3 contains 14 residues. Germline V CDR1 and CDR2: SGHNT, YENEEA. The V end was cut by 3 bases, the J end by 0 bases, with 8 bases between.

This sequence joins TRBV30 and TRBJ1-1; D is unresolved. CDR1 GTSNPN and CDR2 SVGIG come from the germline V gene (reference sequence). This CDR3 comprises 14 residues. Trimming removed 0 bases from V and 7 bases from J, with 15 bases in between. CDR3 loop: CAWSVYSLRREAFF. For the CDR3, the DNA is TGTGCCTGGAGTGTTTACAGCCTCCGACGTGAAGCTTTCTTT.

By frequency in the sample, this clone is medium-sized. This chain joins TRBV6-8 and TRBJ2-1; D is ambiguous. CDR1 and CDR2 from the germline V gene are MNHGY and SAAAGT. CDR3 length: 12 amino acids. V dropped 6 bases and J dropped 5 bases, with 8 bases sitting between them. The CDR3 coding sequence is TGTGCCAGCAGAGGACCTCACAATGAGCAGTTCTTC. This translates into CASRGPHNEQFF.

V usage is TRBV5-1 and J usage is TRBJ2-7, with 7 bases identical to TRBD1. Germline loops: CDR1 SGHRS, CDR2 YFSETQ. The V gene end was trimmed by 1 base and the J gene end by 1 base; junction bases not matched to a gene: 2. There are 14 residues in the CDR3. CDR3 residues: CASSLTTGSYEQYF. The CDR3 region has the DNA TGCGCCAGCAGCTTGACGACAGGGTCCTACGAGCAGTACTTC.

The chain employs TRBV5-1 and TRBJ2-7; the match to TRBD2 covers 10 bases. The CDR3 length is 15 residues. Germline V gene sequence: CDR1 SGHRS, CDR2 YFSETQ. Losses at the gene ends were 4 bases for V and 6 bases for J; bases not matched to a gene: 10. CDR3 in amino acids: CASSPMLAGEGEQYF. The CDR3 region has the DNA TGCGCCAGCAGCCCCATGCTAGCGGGGGAGGGCGAGCAGTACTTC.

J is TRBJ2-1 and V is TRBV6-4; D is perhaps TRBD1 (6 bases). Germline loops: CDR1 MRHNA, CDR2 SNTAGT. Trimming left V 6 bases short and J 4 bases short, with 13 bases between. This CDR3 has 14 residues. The CDR3 is CASSPAGTYNEQFF. The CDR3 DNA sequence: TGTGCCAGCAGCCCCGCCGGGACATACAATGAGCAGTTCTTC.

This clone was seen once. The CDR3 DNA is TGCGCCAGCAGGCAGCGGGGGGCCAACGTCCTGACTTTC. This codes for CASRQRGANVLTF. V is TRBV23-1 and J is TRBJ2-6, with D tentatively TRBD2 (5 bases). TRBV23-1 is given ORF status, its function remaining uncertain. The V end lost 6 bases, the J end lost 4 bases, and 7 bases lay between the germline ends. This CDR3 has 13 residues.

The chain joins TRBV5-1 to TRBJ1-4; D remains ambiguous. Germline V CDR1 and CDR2: SGHRS, YFSETQ. The CDR3 runs 17 residues. V gave up 2 bases and J gave up 8 bases, with 22 bases separating them. The CDR3 sequence is CASSFSPPDVGSEKLFF. Here the CDR3 DNA reads TGCGCCAGCAGCTTTTCCCCTCCTGACGTTGGGTCGGAAAAACTGTTTTTT.

This clone was observed a handful of times. The CDR3 protein is CASSRPRTLIGELFF. The CDR3 coding sequence is TGTGCCAGCAGCCGACCACGGACATTAATCGGGGAGCTGTTTTTT. The V call is TRBV11-3, the J call TRBJ2-2, with a possible D match to TRBD1 (5 bases). Per the germline V gene, CDR1 is SGHNT and CDR2 is YENEEA. V dropped 5 bases and J dropped 7 bases, with 17 bases sitting between them. The CDR3 contains 15 residues.

The chain employs TRBV30 and TRBJ1-3; tentative D call: TRBD1 (5 bases). The CDR3 is made up of 13 amino acids. CDR1 and CDR2 from the germline V gene are GTSNPN and SVGIG (reference sequence). Trimming took off 2 bases at V and 4 bases at J, with 9 bases between the two ends. The CDR3 DNA reads TGTGCCTGGAGTCAGGGTCCCGGAAACACCATATATTTT. It specifies CAWSQGPGNTIYF.

This clone was picked up many times. The genes are TRBV11-3 and TRBJ2-1, with 8 bases aligning to TRBD2. The junction had 10 bases not matched to a gene; V was cut back by 5 bases and J by 7 bases. This CDR3 has 15 residues. CDR1 is SGHNT and CDR2 is YENEEA in the germline V gene. As DNA, the CDR3 is TGTGCCAGCAGCCATGGTAGCGGGACGCAGAATGAGCAGTTCTTC. Its protein product is CASSHGSGTQNEQFF.

In its sample, this clone was seen a few times. V is TRBV9 and J is TRBJ2-2; D gene unclear. V was clipped by 4 bases and J by 5 bases, with 6 bases between them. CDR3 length equals 12 residues. Germline V gene sequence: CDR1 SGDLS, CDR2 YYNGEE. DNA of the CDR3: TGTGCCAGCAGCCCCTGGACCGGGGAGCTGTTTTTT. Translating it yields CASSPWTGELFF.

This clone was counted only a few times. The rearrangement uses TRBV9 and TRBJ2-3; 8 bases match TRBD1. Trimming took 5 bases from V and 0 from J; bases not matched to a gene: 5. The germline V gene has CDR1 SGDLS and CDR2 YYNGEE. The CDR3 is made up of 15 amino acids. The CDR3 region is CASRPRTGSTDTQYF. The CDR3, as DNA: TGTGCCAGCAGACCCCGGACAGGGAGCACAGATACGCAGTATTTT. The full variable domain, with the rest looked up from reference TRBV9 and TRBJ2-3, is DSGVTQTPKHLITATGQRVTLRCSPRSGDLSVYWYQQSLDQGLQFLIQYYNGEERAKGNILERFSAQQFPDLHSELNLSSLELGDSALYFCASRPRTGSTDTQYFGPGTRLTVL.

This clone has a handful of counts. The gene calls are TRBV18 and TRBJ1-2; 8 bases match TRBD1. Germline-derived CDR1 and CDR2 are KGHSH and LQKENI. The CDR3 sequence is 17 residues long. With 0 bases clipped from V and 0 bases from J, the junction kept 6 bases outside the gene matches. In DNA form, the CDR3 reads TGTGCCAGCTCACCACCTGCGGGACAGGATTCTAACTATGGCTACACCTTC. Translating it yields CASSPPAGQDSNYGYTF.

This clone was counted a few times. The chain recombines TRBV23-1 with TRBJ2-3; no clear D gene. TRBV23-1 is an ORF, with its function uncertain. This CDR3 spans 14 amino acids. The V end was cut by 6 bases, the J end by 5 bases, with 15 bases between. The CDR3 protein is CASSPLRLGDTQYF. In DNA, the CDR3 is TGCGCCAGCAGCCCCCTAAGACTCGGAGATACGCAGTATTTT.